A single T cell receptor (beta chain) is shown here with its context. People whose metastatic non-small-cell lung cancer was chemo-refractory got focal radiation along with CTLA-4 blockade by ipilimumab. TCRdb keeps only in-frame clones here, not all; method: immunoSEQ multiplex PCR. The table has about 98,000 clones, 82% seen once; the top ten hold approximately 3.7%. The CDR3 sequence is 16 residues long. Germline V gene lookup returns CDR1 MGHRA and CDR2 YSYEKL. V shed 4 bases and J shed 3 bases, with 19 bases lying between them. The data belong to a study of radiotherapy plus CTLA-4 blockade in lung cancer. Study-level background: Among patients, approximately 17% showed objective responses, and approximately 31% had disease control.

Sequences were derived from peripheral blood, sampled from a patient treated with radiotherapy plus ipilimumab. The chain carries TRBV4-1 and TRBJ2-7, with D possibly being TRBD2 (6 bases). The receptor's source is a human donor with non-small cell lung cancer who had a partial response to radiotherapy plus ipilimumab. CDR3 region: CASSRGETSRGYEQYF. CDR3 nucleotide sequence: TGCGCCAGCAGCCGGGGTGAGACTAGTCGTGGCTACGAGCAGTACTTC.